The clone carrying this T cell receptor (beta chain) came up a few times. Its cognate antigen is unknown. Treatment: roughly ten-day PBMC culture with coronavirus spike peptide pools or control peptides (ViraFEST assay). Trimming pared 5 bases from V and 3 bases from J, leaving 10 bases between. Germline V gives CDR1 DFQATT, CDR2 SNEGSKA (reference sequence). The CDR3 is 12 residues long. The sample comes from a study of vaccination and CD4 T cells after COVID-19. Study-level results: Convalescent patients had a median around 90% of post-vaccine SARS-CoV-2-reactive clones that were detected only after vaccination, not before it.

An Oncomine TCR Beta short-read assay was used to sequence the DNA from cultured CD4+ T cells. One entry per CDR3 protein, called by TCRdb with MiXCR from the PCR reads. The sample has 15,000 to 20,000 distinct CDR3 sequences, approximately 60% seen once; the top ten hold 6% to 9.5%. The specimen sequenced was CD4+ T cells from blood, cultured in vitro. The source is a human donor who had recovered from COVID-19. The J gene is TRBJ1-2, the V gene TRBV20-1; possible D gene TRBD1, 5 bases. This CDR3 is CSAGTLDYGYTF. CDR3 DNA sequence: TGCAGTGCTGGGACGTTGGACTATGGCTACACCTTC.